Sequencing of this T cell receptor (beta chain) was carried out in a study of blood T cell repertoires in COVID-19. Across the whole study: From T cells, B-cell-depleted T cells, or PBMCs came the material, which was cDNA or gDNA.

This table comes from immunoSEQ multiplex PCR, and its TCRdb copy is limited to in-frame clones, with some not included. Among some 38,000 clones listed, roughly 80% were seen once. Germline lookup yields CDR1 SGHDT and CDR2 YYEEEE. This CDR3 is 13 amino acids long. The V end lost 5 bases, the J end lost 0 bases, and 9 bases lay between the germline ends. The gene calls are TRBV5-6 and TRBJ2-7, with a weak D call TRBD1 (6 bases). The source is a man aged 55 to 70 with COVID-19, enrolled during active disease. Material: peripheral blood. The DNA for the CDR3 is TGTGCCAGCAGGCGGACAGCCTCCTACGAGCAGTACTTC. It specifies CASRRTASYEQYF. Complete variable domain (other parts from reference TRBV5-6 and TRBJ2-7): DAGVTQSPTHLIKTRGQQVTLRCSPKSGHDTVSWYQQALGQGPQFIFQYYEEEERQRGNFPDRFSGHQFPNYSSELNVNALLLGDSALYLCASRRTASYEQYFGPGTRLTVT.